What follows are 26 T cell receptor beta chains derived from one specimen sequenced in a study of T cells in Graves' hyperthyroidism and ophthalmopathy. TCR beta CDR3 region amplification was performed from RNA transcripts. Carried out on the TCR CDR3, a first-round RT-PCR used the HTBI primer set. TCRdb reprocessed the multiplex PCR reads via MiXCR and lists one record per CDR3 protein. The repertoire holds about half a million distinct CDR3 sequences, with about 20% as singletons. Sequenced: blood. The receptors were gathered from a man between 40 and 49 years old with Graves' ophthalmopathy.

This clonotype is a singleton in its sample. The chain combines TRBV5-6 with TRBJ2-3; TRBD1 might be the D (5 bases). The CDR3 spans 15 residues. The V gene lost 4 bases and the J gene lost 2 bases, with 14 bases spanning the gap. Germline-derived CDR1 and CDR2 are SGHDT and YYEEEE. CDR3 sequence: CASSQDILHTDTQYF. As DNA, the CDR3 is TGTGCCAGCAGCCAGGACATCCTCCACACAGATACGCAGTATTTT.

This clonotype has more than one count but fewer than ten. This chain joins TRBV30 and TRBJ2-2; 10 bases are a match to TRBD1. The V gene's germline CDR1 is GTSNPN and CDR2 SVGIG (reference sequence). The length of the CDR3 is 14 residues. V lost 2 bases to trimming and J lost 7 bases; unmatched junction nucleotides: 4. CDR3 coding DNA: TGTGCCTGGAGTCGACAGGGGGCATACGGGGAGCTGTTTTTT. Translated: CAWSRQGAYGELFF.

This clonotype was counted many times. The genes are TRBV25-1 and TRBJ1-1; D is unclear. Germline V CDR1 and CDR2: MGHDK, SYGVNS. V gave up 10 bases and J gave up 0 bases, with 18 bases separating them. This CDR3 spans 15 amino acids. The CDR3 loop is CATMETGGMNTEAFF. In DNA, the CDR3 is TGTGCCACCATGGAGACCGGAGGGATGAACACTGAAGCTTTCTTT. Full variable domain (rest looked up from reference TRBV25-1 and TRBJ1-1): EADIYQTPRYLVIGTGKKITLECSQTMGHDKMYWYQQDPGMELHLIHYSYGVNSTEKGDLSSESTVSRIRTEHFPLTLESARPSHTSQYLCATMETGGMNTEAFFGQGTRLTVV.

The chain carries TRBV4-2 and TRBJ1-4; tentatively, D is TRBD1 (5 bases). Germline values: CDR1 LGHNA, CDR2 YNFKEQ. V was pared by 1 base and J by 4 bases, with 13 bases between. This CDR3 spans 16 amino acids. CDR3: CASSQAGGGVNEKLFF. CDR3 nucleotides: TGTGCCAGCAGCCAAGCTGGGGGGGGAGTTAATGAAAAACTGTTTTTT.

This clonotype was counted ten times or more. The chain is built from TRBV2 and TRBJ2-7, with 12 positions matching TRBD1. Per germline, CDR1 SNHLY and CDR2 FYNNEI. CDR3 length: 16 amino acids. Unmatched junction bases numbered 5, after V lost 2 bases and J lost 3 bases. CDR3 residues: CASSETGTGGFYEQYF. As DNA, the CDR3 is TGTGCCAGCAGTGAAACCGGGACAGGGGGCTTCTACGAGCAGTACTTC.

This sequence joins TRBV9 and TRBJ2-5, with a tentative D call TRBD1 (6 bases). The germline V gene has CDR1 SGDLS and CDR2 YYNGEE. This CDR3 has 14 amino acids. Trimming removed 4 bases at V and 4 bases at J, with 14 bases between. CDR3 coding DNA: TGTGCCAGCAGCCCCGAGGGGGTAGGAGAGACCCAGTACTTC. Amino acid sequence: CASSPEGVGETQYF.

A few counts support this clonotype. This rearrangement joins TRBV5-1 to TRBJ2-1; TRBD2 agrees at 10 bases. CDR1 and CDR2 from the germline V gene are SGHRS and YFSETQ. Trimming took 8 bases from V and 10 from J; bases not matched to a gene: 18. The CDR3 contains 16 residues. The CDR3 coding sequence is TGCGCCAGTACCAGCGGCCCTAGCGGGAGTGGGGGAGAGCAGTTCTTC. Translation gives CASTSGPSGSGGEQFF.

J is TRBJ1-4 and V is TRBV27; maybe TRBD1 (5 bases). The CDR3 consists of 15 residues. Germline-derived CDR1 and CDR2 are MNHEY and SMNVEV (reference sequence). The V end lost 4 bases, the J end lost 11 bases, and 20 bases lay between the germline ends. The CDR3: CASSSIGTPGGKLFF. CDR3 DNA sequence: TGTGCCAGCAGTTCGATCGGGACCCCGGGAGGGAAACTGTTTTTT.

The chain is built from TRBV5-1 and TRBJ1-1, with unresolved D. Germline lookup yields CDR1 SGHRS and CDR2 YFSETQ. This CDR3 is 13 amino acids long. Trimming took off 2 bases at V and 3 bases at J, with 8 bases between the two ends. CDR3 in amino acids: CASSFSEYTEAFF. DNA for the CDR3: TGCGCCAGCAGCTTTTCAGAATACACTGAAGCTTTCTTT.

This clonotype occurred many times. J is TRBJ2-3 and V is TRBV7-2, with 7 nucleotides matching TRBD1. The CDR3 consists of 16 residues. Germline CDR1 is SGHTA and CDR2 is FQGNSA. Unmatched junction bases numbered 13, after V lost 6 bases and J lost 4 bases. The CDR3 DNA follows: TGTGCCAGCAGACCCGACCCCGACAGGGAACCAGATACGCAGTATTTT. This translates into CASRPDPDREPDTQYF.

V gene TRBV7-6 combines with J gene TRBJ2-2; a weak D match, TRBD2 (6 bases). CDR1 and CDR2 (germline): SGHVS, FNYEAQ. This CDR3 has 16 residues. Trimming left V 0 bases short and J 4 bases short, with 12 bases between. The CDR3 sequence: CASSLAQAGITGELFF. The CDR3 DNA is TGTGCCAGCAGCTTAGCCCAGGCGGGGATCACCGGGGAGCTGTTTTTT.

In its sample, this clonotype was seen many times. This sequence joins TRBV7-3 and TRBJ2-1; D is unresolved. Germline V CDR1 and CDR2: SGHTA, FQGTGA. CDR3 length equals 15 residues. Trimming removed 0 bases at V and 8 bases at J, with 14 bases between. Here the CDR3 DNA reads TGTGCCAGCAGCTTAACCCCCCGGAAAGTTGATGAGCAGTTCTTC. Translating it yields CASSLTPRKVDEQFF.

This sequence joins TRBV4-2 and TRBJ2-4, with 8 bases lining up with TRBD2. The CDR3 extends over 18 amino acids. Germline V gives CDR1 LGHNA, CDR2 YNFKEQ. Trimming removed 0 bases from V and 5 bases from J; junction bases left unmatched: 12. CDR3: CASSQEIPRRGVQNIQYF. CDR3 DNA: TGTGCCAGCAGCCAAGAGATCCCACGGCGGGGGGTACAAAACATTCAGTACTTC.

There are a few counts of this clonotype. The chain uses TRBV15 and TRBJ2-1, with TRBD2 identical over 8 bases. This CDR3 region has 15 residues. Germline assignment: CDR1 LNHNV and CDR2 YYDKDF (reference sequence). Unmatched junction bases numbered 12, after V lost 5 bases and J lost 9 bases. CDR3: CATSFFTGGPSEQFF. The CDR3 region has the DNA TGTGCCACCAGCTTTTTCACGGGGGGGCCCAGTGAGCAGTTCTTC.

This clonotype was detected many times. The chain has TRBV3-1 and TRBJ2-3, with 13 positions matching TRBD2. With 4 bases clipped from V and 2 bases from J, the junction kept 6 bases outside the gene matches. This CDR3 contains 17 residues. Germline CDR1 LGHDT, CDR2 YNNKEL (reference sequence). CDR3 residues: CASSPWTSGSTTDTQYF. The CDR3 DNA is TGTGCCAGCAGCCCCTGGACTAGCGGGAGTACCACAGATACGCAGTATTTT.

In its sample, this clonotype was seen a few times. The V gene is TRBV7-9, the J gene TRBJ1-1, with unresolved D. The CDR3 extends over 15 amino acids. Trimming left V 5 bases short and J 3 bases short, with 16 bases between. Germline V gene data show CDR1 as SEHNR and CDR2 as FQNEAQ (reference sequence). The CDR3 DNA is TGTGCCAGCAGCACCGTGGGCACCTATGACACTGAAGCTTTCTTT. Encoded protein: CASSTVGTYDTEAFF.

This clonotype was observed many times. The CDR3 loop reads CASSSQVTSYNEQFF. CDR3 DNA: TGTGCCAGCAGTTCACAGGTAACCTCCTACAATGAGCAGTTCTTC. The rearrangement links TRBV3-1 to TRBJ2-1, with D possibly TRBD1 on 5 matching bases. CDR3 length: 15 amino acids. The germline V and J ends were trimmed by 6 bases and 0 bases, with 12 bases remaining between them. Looked up from germline, CDR1 is LGHDT and CDR2 is YNNKEL (reference sequence).

This clonotype came up a few times. The J gene is TRBJ1-2, the V gene TRBV18; 10 bases are a match to TRBD1. Germline V gene lookup returns CDR1 KGHSH and CDR2 LQKENI. Germline trimming cut 3 bases from V and 9 bases from J; bases unmatched to any gene: 10. CDR3 length: 15 amino acids. DNA of the CDR3: TGTGCCAGCTCACCGGGACAGGGGACCCCTATTCGCTACACCTTC. Translating it yields CASSPGQGTPIRYTF.

This clonotype appeared a few times. The chain employs TRBV7-6 and TRBJ1-2, with D perhaps TRBD1 (6 bases). Trimming removed 0 bases at V and 8 bases at J, with 10 bases between. Per germline, CDR1 SGHVS and CDR2 FNYEAQ. The CDR3 extends over 13 amino acids. This chain's CDR3 is CASSLARGIGYTF. CDR3 DNA: TGTGCCAGCAGCTTAGCGAGGGGGATAGGCTACACCTTC.

Notes on this clonotype: This may stem from a read error, because a much larger clone lies one nucleotide away. The rearrangement uses TRBV28 and TRBJ1-1; TRBD1 is a possible D gene (6 bases). Between the trimmed V and J ends, which lost 3 bases and 13 bases, there was a span of 12 bases. The CDR3 extends over 11 amino acids. CDR1 MDHEN and CDR2 SYDVKM come from the germline V gene. The CDR3 spells CASSLGGAGFF. DNA of the CDR3: TGTGCCAGCAGTTTGGGGGGCGCAGGTTTCTTT.

There are many counts of this clonotype. CDR3 sequence: CASSPPGASSGANVLTF. The CDR3 DNA reads TGTGCCAGCAGTCCTCCTGGTGCGAGCTCTGGGGCCAACGTCCTGACTTTC. This chain joins TRBV28 and TRBJ2-6; D is unresolved. The V end lost 5 bases, the J end lost 0 bases, and 14 bases lay between the germline ends. This CDR3 region has 17 residues. The germline CDR1 and CDR2 sequences are MDHEN and SYDVKM. Supplemented by reference TRBV28 and TRBJ2-6, the full variable domain reads DVKVTQSSRYLVKRTGEKVFLECVQDMDHENMFWYRQDPGLGLRLIYFSYDVKMKEKGDIPEGYSVSREKKERFSLILESASTNQTSMYLCASSPPGASSGANVLTFGAGSRLTVL.

V usage is TRBV16 and J usage is TRBJ1-1, with TRBD1 as a possible D gene (5 bases). V dropped 3 bases and J dropped 4 bases, with 15 bases sitting between them. Germline CDR1 is KGHSY and CDR2 is FQNENV. The CDR3 has 15 residues. The CDR3 spells CASSHQEGVATEAFF. In nucleotides, the CDR3 is TGTGCCAGCAGCCACCAGGAAGGGGTTGCCACTGAAGCTTTCTTT.

This chain connects TRBV19 to TRBJ2-2; 9 nucleotides agree with TRBD1. The germline V gene has CDR1 LNHDA and CDR2 SQIVND (reference sequence). CDR3 length equals 16 residues. J was trimmed by 4 bases and V by 6 bases; bases with no gene match: 9. The CDR3 nucleotides are TGTGCCAGTAGACTCTCCGGGACAGGGATCACCGGGGAGCTGTTTTTT. This gives the protein CASRLSGTGITGELFF. Using reference TRBV19 and TRBJ2-2 for the parts outside the CDR3, the full variable domain is DGGITQSPKYLFRKEGQNVTLSCEQNLNHDAMYWYRQDPGQGLRLIYYSQIVNDFQKGDIAEGYSVSREKKESFPLTVTSAQKNPTAFYLCASRLSGTGITGELFFGEGSRLTVL.

The genes are TRBV7-9 and TRBJ2-1; possibly TRBD2 for D (5 bases). CDR1 and CDR2 (germline): SEHNR, FQNEAQ (reference sequence). This CDR3 has 13 amino acids. The V gene lost 5 bases and the J gene lost 7 bases, with 12 bases spanning the gap. The CDR3 reads CASSHASGNEQFF. CDR3 DNA: TGTGCCAGCAGCCATGCCTCGGGGAATGAGCAGTTCTTC.

This clonotype was seen at least ten times. This chain uses TRBV6-1 with TRBJ1-2; tentative D call: TRBD1 (5 bases). V lost 5 bases, J lost 6 bases, and 13 bases lay in between. The CDR3 has 13 residues. Germline V lookup: CDR1 MNHNS, CDR2 SASEGT. The chain's CDR3 is CASSTAWGDGYTF. As DNA, the CDR3 is TGTGCCAGCAGTACGGCATGGGGGGATGGCTACACCTTC.

This clonotype was detected many times. The chain joins TRBV11-2 to TRBJ1-1; D gene unclear. V lost 5 bases and J 3 bases, leaving 10 bases between the germline ends. Germline CDR1 and CDR2: SGHAT and FQNNGV. The CDR3 runs 13 residues. CDR3 region: CASSPSRDTEAFF. CDR3 in DNA: TGTGCCAGCAGCCCGTCCAGAGACACTGAAGCTTTCTTT. The variable domain in full, completed from reference TRBV11-2 and TRBJ1-1, reads EAGVAQSPRYKIIEKRQSVAFWCNPISGHATLYWYQQILGQGPKLLIQFQNNGVVDDSQLPKDRFSAERLKGVDSTLKIQPAKLEDSAVYLCASSPSRDTEAFFGQGTRLTVV.